The clone carrying this T cell receptor (beta chain) was recorded once. Its antigen is unidentified. Generated by immunoSEQ multiplex PCR, the TCRdb table keeps only in-frame clones and is missing some. This table holds around 120,000 clones, 87% found once. This entry comes from a study of T cell responses to AZD1222 COVID-19 vaccine. Study-wide points: Repertoires were obtained only post-peak T cell response. Spike-specific TCR breadth rose after two AZD1222 doses, and depth rose as well. Regions left unmutated in variants are reportedly the target of nearly half of spike-specific TCRs.

With 4 bases clipped from V and 9 bases from J, the junction kept 26 bases outside the gene matches. Germline assignment: CDR1 MNHEY and CDR2 SMNVEV (reference sequence). CDR3 length equals 21 residues. The sample was peripheral blood, taken 28 days after the second AZD1222 dose. The clonotype comes from an adult who received the AZD1222 COVID-19 vaccine. This chain uses TRBV27 with TRBJ2-3, with 12 bases identical to TRBD2. The CDR3 is CASSSPTLRLAGVKEGRTQYF. The CDR3 DNA is TGTGCCAGCAGTTCACCTACCTTAAGACTAGCGGGAGTGAAAGAGGGGAGAACGCAGTATTTT.